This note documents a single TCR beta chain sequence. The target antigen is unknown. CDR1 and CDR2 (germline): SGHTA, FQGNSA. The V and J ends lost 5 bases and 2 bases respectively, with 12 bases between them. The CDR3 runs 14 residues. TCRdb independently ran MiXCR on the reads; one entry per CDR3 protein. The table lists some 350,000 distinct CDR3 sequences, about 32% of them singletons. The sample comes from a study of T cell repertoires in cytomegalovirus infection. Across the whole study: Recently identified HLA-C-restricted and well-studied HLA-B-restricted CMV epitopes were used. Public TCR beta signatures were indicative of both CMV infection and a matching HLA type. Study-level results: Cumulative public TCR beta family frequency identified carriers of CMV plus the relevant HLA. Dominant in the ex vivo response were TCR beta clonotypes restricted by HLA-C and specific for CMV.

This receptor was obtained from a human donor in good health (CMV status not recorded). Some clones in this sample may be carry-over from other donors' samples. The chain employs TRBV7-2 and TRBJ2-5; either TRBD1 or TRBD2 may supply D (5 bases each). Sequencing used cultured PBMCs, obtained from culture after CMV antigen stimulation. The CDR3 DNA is TGTGCCAGCAGCCCCGGGGCTGCGCAAGAGACCCAGTACTTC. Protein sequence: CASSPGAAQETQYF.